Listed here is a single TCR beta chain. Antigen: not known. Clones were read by immunoSEQ multiplex PCR, and TCRdb kept only the in-frame ones, dropping some. The table lists approximately 30,000 clones, 65% to 80% of them singletons. The data derive from a study of STAT5B mutations in CD4+ large granular lymphocyte leukemia. The wider study: Healthy donors showed HLA-associated enrichment of the CDR3 'QG' motif.

Study-wide results and limits: 25% of private leukemic clonotypes occurred rarely in other patients' non-leukemic repertoires.

The sequence came from a human donor in good health. Sequenced sample: CD4+ T cells from blood buffy coats.

CDR3 coding DNA: TGCAGCGTTGAATTAGCCGGTGAGCAGTTCTTC. Protein product: CSVELAGEQFF. J is TRBJ2-1 and V is TRBV29-1, with D hard to call. This CDR3 is 11 amino acids long. V lost 2 bases and J 9 bases, leaving 8 bases between the germline ends. From germline, CDR1 is SQVTM and CDR2 ANQGSEA.